This T cell receptor (beta chain) was sequenced during a study of T cell repertoires in cytomegalovirus infection. TCRdb processed the reads anew with MiXCR; each CDR3 protein has one entry. The data show about 100,000 distinct CDR3 sequences, 29% seen once. The CDR3 sequence is 12 residues long. Between the trimmed V and J ends, which lost 3 bases and 6 bases, there was a span of 6 bases. Germline values: CDR1 MDHEN, CDR2 SYDVKM. This clonotype was detected only a few times. The antigen remains unidentified. The material was CD8+ T cells from cultured PBMCs, obtained from culture after CMV antigen stimulation. This TCR came from a human donor in good health (CMV status not recorded). Some clones in this sample may be carry-over from other donors' samples. The chain uses TRBV28 and TRBJ1-5; D gene ambiguous. DNA for the CDR3: TGTGCCAGCAGTTTCGTGATTCAGCCCCAGCATTTT. This translates into CASSFVIQPQHF.